This TCR beta chain came from a study of shared clonotypes between healthy human individuals. About this clone itself: Other DNA sequences in the sample encode the same CDR3.

The CDR3 is 18 amino acids. CDR1 PRHDT and CDR2 FYEKMQ come from the germline V gene (reference sequence). V lost 5 bases to trimming and J lost 0 bases; unmatched junction nucleotides: 10. Some clones are missing from TCRdb's copy, which holds only in-frame ones; the method was immunoSEQ multiplex PCR. Of approximately 2.5 million clones in the sample, about 92% were seen once. The chain uses TRBV13 and TRBJ2-7; 13 nucleotides match TRBD2. Sequencing was done on a sample of naive CD4+ T cells sorted from blood. Indicated subset: CD45RA+ positively selected. The sequence was collected from a man in his late teens or twenties in good health. CDR3 residues: CASSLRRLAGGNSYEQYF. The CDR3, as DNA: TGTGCCAGCAGCCTCCGGAGACTAGCGGGAGGAAACTCCTACGAGCAGTACTTC.